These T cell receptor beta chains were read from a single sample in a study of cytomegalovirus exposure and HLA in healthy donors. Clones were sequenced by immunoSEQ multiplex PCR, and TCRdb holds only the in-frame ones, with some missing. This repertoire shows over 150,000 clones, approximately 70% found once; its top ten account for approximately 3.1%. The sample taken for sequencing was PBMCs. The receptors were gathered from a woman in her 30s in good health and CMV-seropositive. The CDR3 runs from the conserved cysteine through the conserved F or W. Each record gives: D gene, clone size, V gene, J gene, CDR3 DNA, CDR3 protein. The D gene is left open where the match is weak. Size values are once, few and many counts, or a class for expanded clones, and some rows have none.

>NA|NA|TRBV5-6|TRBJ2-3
TGTGCCACAACCATGGGGCTCGGCGGAGATACGCAGTATTTT
CATTMGLGGDTQYF
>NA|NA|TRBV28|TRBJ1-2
TGTGCCAGCAGTCCCGGCGGGGGAGCCTATGGCTACACCTTC
CASSPGGGAYGYTF
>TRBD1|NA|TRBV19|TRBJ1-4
TGTGCCAGTAGGGCTCCCGGGACAGGGAACGAAAAACTGTTTTTT
CASRAPGTGNEKLFF
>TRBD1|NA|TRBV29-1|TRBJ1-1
TGCAGCGTTGGGACAGGGAAGAACACTGAAGCTTTCTTT
CSVGTGKNTEAFF
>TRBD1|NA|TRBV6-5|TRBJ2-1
TGTGCCAGCAGACCTCGACAGGGGGCTTACAATGAGCAGTTCTTC
CASRPRQGAYNEQFF
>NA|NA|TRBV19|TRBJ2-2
TGTGCCAGTGAAGGGGGGGCAGGGAACACCGGGGAGCTGTTTTTT
CASEGGAGNTGELFF
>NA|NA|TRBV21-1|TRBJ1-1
TGTGCCAGCATCCCAAAACAGGTATTCCCCTTTGACACTGAAGCTTTCTTT
CASIPKQVFPFDTEAFF
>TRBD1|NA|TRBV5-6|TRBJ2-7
TGTGCCAGCAGCTCGGACAGGGGTAACACCTACGAGCAGTACTTC
CASSSDRGNTYEQYF
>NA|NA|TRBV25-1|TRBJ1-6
TGTGCCAGTGAGGACTCCTATAATTCACCCCTCCACTTT
CASEDSYNSPLHF
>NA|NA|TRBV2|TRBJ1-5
TGTGCCAGCAGTGAAGGGCCCCCAGGGCATCAGCCCCAGCATTTT
CASSEGPPGHQPQHF
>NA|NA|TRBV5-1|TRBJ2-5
TGCGCCAGCAGCTTGGTTGTACAAGAGACCCAGTACTTC
CASSLVVQETQYF
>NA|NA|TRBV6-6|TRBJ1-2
TGTGCCAGCAGTCGGGCAGGGCGCTATGGCTACACCTTC
CASSRAGRYGYTF
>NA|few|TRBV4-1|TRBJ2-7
TGCGCCAGCAGCCCCCAAGCTGGGGACTCTCCCTACGAGCAGTACTTC
CASSPQAGDSPYEQYF
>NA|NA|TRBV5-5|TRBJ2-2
TGTGCCAGCAGCTTTTGGTTCGTCAGGGGCAACACCGGGGAGCTGTTTTTT
CASSFWFVRGNTGELFF
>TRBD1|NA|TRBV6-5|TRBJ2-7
TGTGCCAGCAGTTCCCGGGACAGGGTCGCCGAGCAGTACTTC
CASSSRDRVAEQYF
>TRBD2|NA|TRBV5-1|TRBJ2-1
TGCGCCAGCAGCGTTAGCGGGAGCTCCTACAATGAGCAGTTCTTC
CASSVSGSSYNEQFF
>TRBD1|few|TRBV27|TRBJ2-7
TGTGCCAGCAGTCTCGGACCTCGGACAGGATACGAGCAGTACTTC
CASSLGPRTGYEQYF
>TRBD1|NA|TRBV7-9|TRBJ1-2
TGTTCCAGCATCGGTGTGGGACAGGGGGAAGAGAACTATGGCTACACCTTC
CSSIGVGQGEENYGYTF
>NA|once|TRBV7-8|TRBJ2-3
TGTGCCAGCAGGTTAGGGTACAGGCCCACAGATACGCAGTATTTT
CASRLGYRPTDTQYF
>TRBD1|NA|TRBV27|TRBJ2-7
TGTGCCAGCAGTGGGGACAGGGGGTACGAGCAGTACTTC
CASSGDRGYEQYF
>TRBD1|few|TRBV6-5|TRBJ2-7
TGTGCCAGCACGCCGGGACAGGGCCTCGAGCAGTACTTC
CASTPGQGLEQYF
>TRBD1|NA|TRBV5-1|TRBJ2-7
TGCGCCAGCAGCCTCAGACAGGGCCACGAGCAGTACTTC
CASSLRQGHEQYF
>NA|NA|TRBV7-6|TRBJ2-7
TGTGCCAGCAGCCAGCGCCCTCAAAAAGACTTC
CASSQRPQKDF
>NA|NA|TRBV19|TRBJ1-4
TGTGCCAGTAGAAGGGAGGGCCTCGCAACTAATGAAAAACTGTTTTTT
CASRREGLATNEKLFF
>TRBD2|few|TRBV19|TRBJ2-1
TGTGCCAGTAGTATTTCCGGGACTAGCGACAATGAGCAGTTCTTC
CASSISGTSDNEQFF
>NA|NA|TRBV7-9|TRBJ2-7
TGTGCCAGCAGCTTACCAGGCTCCTACGAGCAGTACTTC
CASSLPGSYEQYF
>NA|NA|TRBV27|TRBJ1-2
TGTGCCAGCAGAGATGGAGGAGCTAACTATGGCTACACCTTC
CASRDGGANYGYTF
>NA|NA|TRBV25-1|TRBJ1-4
TGTGCCAGCAGTCCCGTGGGACTGAGTAATGAAAAACTGTTTTTT
CASSPVGLSNEKLFF
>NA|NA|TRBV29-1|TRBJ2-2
TGCAGCGTAAGGTCCGGTGGGAGGACCGGGGAGCTGTTTTTT
CSVRSGGRTGELFF
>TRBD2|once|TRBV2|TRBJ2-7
TGTGCCAGCAGTGAGGGCCTAGCGGGAGGACCCGAGCAGTACTTC
CASSEGLAGGPEQYF
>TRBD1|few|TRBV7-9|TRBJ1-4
TGTGCCAGCAGCTTTGGGACAGGTCTTGAAAAACTGTTTTTT
CASSFGTGLEKLFF
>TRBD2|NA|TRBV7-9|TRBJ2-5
TGTTCCAGCAGCTTAGCGGGAGGGCCTCAAGAGACCCAGTACTTC
CSSSLAGGPQETQYF
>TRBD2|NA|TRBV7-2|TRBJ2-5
TGTGCCAGCAGCTTAGCCGTACTAGCGGGAGGGCCCAGGGCCCAAGAGACCCAGTACTTC
CASSLAVLAGGPRAQETQYF
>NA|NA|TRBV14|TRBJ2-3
TGTGCCAGCAGCCAAGTTCAGGGAACAGATACGCAGTATTTT
CASSQVQGTDTQYF
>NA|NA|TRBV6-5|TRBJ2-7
TGTGCCAGCAGTTACCAGGGGTACGAGCAGTACTTC
CASSYQGYEQYF
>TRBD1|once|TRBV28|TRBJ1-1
TGTGCCAGCAGTCTCCTAGGACAGGGTAATGAAGCTTTCTTT
CASSLLGQGNEAFF
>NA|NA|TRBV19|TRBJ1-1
TGTGCCAGTAGTATGTCGACAGGGAACACTGAAGCTTTCTTT
CASSMSTGNTEAFF
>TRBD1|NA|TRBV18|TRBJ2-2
TGTGCCAGCTGGGGACAGGTTAACACCGGGGAGCTGTTTTTT
CASWGQVNTGELFF
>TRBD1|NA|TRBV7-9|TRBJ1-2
TGTTCCAGCAGCTTACGGGGAGGACAGGGCGGCTATGGCTACACCTTC
CSSSLRGGQGGYGYTF
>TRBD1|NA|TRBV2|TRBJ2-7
TGTGCCGGACAGGCTTCCTCCTACGAGCAGTACTTC
CAGQASSYEQYF
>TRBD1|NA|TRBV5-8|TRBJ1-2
TGTGCCAGCAGCTCCCCCGACAGGGGTCGAGGGAGCTACACCTTC
CASSSPDRGRGSYTF
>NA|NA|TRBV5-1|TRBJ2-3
TGCGCCAGCAGCTTTACCAGGGTGGAGGATACGCAGTATTTT
CASSFTRVEDTQYF
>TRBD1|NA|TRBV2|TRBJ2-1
TGTGCCAGCCTTCCCGGGACAGGGGACTACAATGAGCAGTTCTTC
CASLPGTGDYNEQFF
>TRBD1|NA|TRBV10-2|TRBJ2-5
TGCGCCACACGTGACAGGGGGCAAGAGACCCAGTACTTC
CATRDRGQETQYF
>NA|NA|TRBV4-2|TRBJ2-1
TGTGCCAGCAGCCCAAACTTAGCGGAGAGCTCCTACAATGAGCAGTTCTTC
CASSPNLAESSYNEQFF
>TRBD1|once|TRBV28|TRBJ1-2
TGTGCCAGCAGTATGGGACAGGGTTATGGCTACACCTTC
CASSMGQGYGYTF
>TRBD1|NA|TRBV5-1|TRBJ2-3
TGCGCCAGCAGCGTAGGACAGGGTAGCACAGATACGCAGTATTTT
CASSVGQGSTDTQYF
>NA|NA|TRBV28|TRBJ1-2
TGTGCCAGCAGCTACAGGGCCAACTATGGCTACACCTTC
CASSYRANYGYTF
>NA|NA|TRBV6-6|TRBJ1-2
TGTGCCAGCAGTTACTCAGGGGCAAATAACTATGGCTACACCTTC
CASSYSGANNYGYTF
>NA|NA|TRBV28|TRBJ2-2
TGTGCCAGCAGTTATACTAGGAGATACGACACCGGGGAGCTGTTTTTT
CASSYTRRYDTGELFF
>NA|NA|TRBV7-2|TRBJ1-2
TGTGCCAGCAGCTCGGACAGCTATGGCTACACCTTC
CASSSDSYGYTF
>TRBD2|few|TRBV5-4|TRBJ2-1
TGTGCCAGCAGCCGTATCGGGACTAGCGGGAGTGAGCAGTTCTTC
CASSRIGTSGSEQFF
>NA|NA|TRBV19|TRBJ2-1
TGTGCCAGTAGTATACTAGAGCCCTCCTACAATGAGCAGTTCTTC
CASSILEPSYNEQFF
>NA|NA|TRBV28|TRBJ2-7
TGTGCCAGCAGTTTGCGGAACAGGGAAGCCTACGAGCAGTACTTC
CASSLRNREAYEQYF
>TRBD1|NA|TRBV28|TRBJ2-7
TGTGCCAGCAGTTTATTAGGGACAGGCACCTACGAGCAGTACTTC
CASSLLGTGTYEQYF
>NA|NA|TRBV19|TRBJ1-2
TGTGCCAGTAGTGCCCGGCCACCCGGGTCCTATGGCTACACCTTC
CASSARPPGSYGYTF
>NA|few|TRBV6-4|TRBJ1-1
TGTGCCAGCAGTAAGACAGGCATTGGTACTGAAGCTTTCTTT
CASSKTGIGTEAFF